The rows below give T cell receptor beta chains drawn from one sample of a study of human T cells and chemical hapten exposure. One entry per CDR3 protein, called by TCRdb with MiXCR from the RACE reads. The sample consists of about 140,000 distinct CDR3 sequences, roughly 12% of them appearing once. This specimen consisted of whole blood, obtained in connection with sensitization to the hapten diphenylcyclopropenone (DPC). These receptors originate from a woman aged 50 to 60 with alopecia areata. Some clones in this sample may be carry-over from other donors' samples. Each CDR3 is given with its conserved first and last residue. D genes are given only for firm matches. Rows may omit the clone size; those that give it use once, few, many or a size class.

>TRBJ2-2|.|many|TRBV9
TGTGCCAGCAGCGTAGTGACGGGAAAGAACACCGGGGAGCTGTTTTTT
CASSVVTGKNTGELFF
>TRBJ2-1|TRBD2|.|TRBV11-2
TGTGCCAGCAGCTCTTTACTAGCGGGAGGAGTTGACGAGCAGTTCTTC
CASSSLLAGGVDEQFF
>TRBJ1-1|.|many|TRBV14
TGTGCCAGCAGCCAAGGAGTCGTGACTGAAGCTTTCTTT
CASSQGVVTEAFF
>TRBJ2-7|TRBD1|few|TRBV5-1
TGCGCCAGCAGCCCCGACGACAGGGGAATGTTCTTAGAGCAGTACTTC
CASSPDDRGMFLEQYF
>TRBJ1-1|.|.|TRBV18
TGTGCCAGCTCACCACTCCCGGGGGCCTTAGAATCAGTTTTCTTT
CASSPLPGALESVFF
>TRBJ2-3|.|.|TRBV27
TGTGCCAGCAGTTTATACCGAGGGGGTACTAGCACAGATACGCAGTATTTT
CASSLYRGGTSTDTQYF
>TRBJ2-2|.|.|TRBV28
TGTGCCAGCAGTTTGGGGGGAGCGGGCGGGGAGCTGTTTTTT
CASSLGGAGGELFF
>TRBJ2-3|.|.|TRBV20-1
TGCAGTGCTAGTCGGCAGGTCGACCAGACGCAGTATTTT
CSASRQVDQTQYF
>TRBJ1-3|.|many|TRBV5-1
TGCGCCAGCAGCCCGGGGGACTCTGGAAACACCATATATTTT
CASSPGDSGNTIYF
>TRBJ1-2|.|few|TRBV20-1
TGCAGTGCTAAGGAAGGAGCTAACTATGGCTACACCTTC
CSAKEGANYGYTF
>TRBJ1-3|.|few|TRBV4-1
TGCGCCAGCAGCCAAGAGGCGGGCCTCTCTGGAAACACCATATATTTT
CASSQEAGLSGNTIYF
>TRBJ1-1|TRBD1|.|TRBV28
TGTGCCAGCGGCGGGACAGTCCTCACTGAAGCTTTCTTT
CASGGTVLTEAFF
>TRBJ1-6|.|.|TRBV27
TGTGCCAGCAGTCTTTCCCCTCCAGGGGAGGGCTGGGATTCACCCCTCCACTTT
CASSLSPPGEGWDSPLHF
>TRBJ2-7|TRBD2|.|TRBV29-1
TGCAGCGCAGCCGGGACTAGCGAACAACGAACCTACGAGCAGTACTTC
CSAAGTSEQRTYEQYF
>TRBJ1-5|.|.|TRBV5-6
TGTGCCAGCAGCTCCCGGGAGAACGGCATCTACAATCAGCCCCAGCATTTT
CASSSRENGIYNQPQHF
>TRBJ2-3|.|few|TRBV28
TGTGCCAGCAGAGGGGAGCTAGATACGCAGTATTTT
CASRGELDTQYF
>TRBJ2-3|TRBD1|many|TRBV3-1
TGTGCCAGCAGCCAAGATCATCGACAGGGGATAGCCTTCACAGATACGCAGTATTTT
CASSQDHRQGIAFTDTQYF
>TRBJ1-3|.|many|TRBV11-2
TGTGCCAGCAGCTCCCAGACGGGGTGGGGAAACACCATATATTTT
CASSSQTGWGNTIYF
>TRBJ2-3|.|many|TRBV3-2
TGTGCCAGCAGCGCCCGGGAGGCCGGCACAGATACGCAGTATTTT
CASSAREAGTDTQYF
>TRBJ1-1|.|.|TRBV20-1
TGCAGTGCGATGGCGTGGAACACTGAAGCTTTCTTT
CSAMAWNTEAFF
>TRBJ2-3|TRBD2|many|TRBV5-4
TGTGCCAGCAGCTTCGGCGGGGGGTCCGGGTATACGCAGTATTTT
CASSFGGGSGYTQYF
>TRBJ1-1|.|few|TRBV6-1
TGTGCCAGCACGTGGATGAACACTGAAGCTTTCTTT
CASTWMNTEAFF
>TRBJ2-2|TRBD1|.|TRBV20-1
TGCAGTGCGCCCCGACAGGGGGCAGCCGGGGAGCTGTTTTTT
CSAPRQGAAGELFF
>TRBJ2-5|.|few|TRBV29-1
TGCAGCGTTGAAGGAGAGACCCAGTACTTC
CSVEGETQYF
>TRBJ1-1|TRBD1|few|TRBV29-1
TGCAGCGTCGCCCTCGGACAGGGAACTGAAGCTTTCTTT
CSVALGQGTEAFF
>TRBJ2-1|TRBD2|many|TRBV5-1
TGCGCCAGCAGCTACGGACTAGCGGGGGTCTCCTACAATGAGCAGTTCTTC
CASSYGLAGVSYNEQFF
>TRBJ1-1|.|few|TRBV7-3
TGTGCCAGCAGCATGGGTCCGTCTAACGCTGAAGCTTTCTTT
CASSMGPSNAEAFF
>TRBJ2-7|.|.|TRBV5-1
TGCGCCAGCAGCTTAGAGTGGCAGTCCTACGAGCAGTACTTC
CASSLEWQSYEQYF
>TRBJ2-1|TRBD2|.|TRBV30
TGTGCCCGCCGGACTAGCGGGCCTGACAATGAGCAGTTCTTC
CARRTSGPDNEQFF
>TRBJ2-1|.|many|TRBV19
TGTGCCAGTACCAAGAAGGGGGGCGCTGGGTCGAATGGGCCGAATGAGCAGTTCTTC
CASTKKGGAGSNGPNEQFF
>TRBJ2-5|TRBD1|.|TRBV19
TGTGCCAGTGGTCCGGGACAGCAAGAGACCCAGTACTTC
CASGPGQQETQYF
>TRBJ2-7|TRBD1|.|TRBV18
TGTGTCAGCTCACCACCGGGGACAGGCCCCTACGAGCAGTACTTC
CVSSPPGTGPYEQYF